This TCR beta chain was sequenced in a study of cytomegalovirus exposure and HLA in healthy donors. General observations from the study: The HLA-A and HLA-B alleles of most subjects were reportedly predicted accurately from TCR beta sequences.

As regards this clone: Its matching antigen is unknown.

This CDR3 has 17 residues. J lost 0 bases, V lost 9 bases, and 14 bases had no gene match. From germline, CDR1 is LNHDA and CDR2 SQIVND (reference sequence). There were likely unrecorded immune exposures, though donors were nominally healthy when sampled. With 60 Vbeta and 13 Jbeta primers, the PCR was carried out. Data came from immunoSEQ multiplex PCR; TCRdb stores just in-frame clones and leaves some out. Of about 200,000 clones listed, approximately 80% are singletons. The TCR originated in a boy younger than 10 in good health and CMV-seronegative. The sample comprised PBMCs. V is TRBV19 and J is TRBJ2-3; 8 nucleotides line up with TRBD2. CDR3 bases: TGTGCCAGACTCAGGGGAGGTAGCGGGGCTAGCACAGATACGCAGTATTTT. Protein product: CARLRGGSGASTDTQYF.